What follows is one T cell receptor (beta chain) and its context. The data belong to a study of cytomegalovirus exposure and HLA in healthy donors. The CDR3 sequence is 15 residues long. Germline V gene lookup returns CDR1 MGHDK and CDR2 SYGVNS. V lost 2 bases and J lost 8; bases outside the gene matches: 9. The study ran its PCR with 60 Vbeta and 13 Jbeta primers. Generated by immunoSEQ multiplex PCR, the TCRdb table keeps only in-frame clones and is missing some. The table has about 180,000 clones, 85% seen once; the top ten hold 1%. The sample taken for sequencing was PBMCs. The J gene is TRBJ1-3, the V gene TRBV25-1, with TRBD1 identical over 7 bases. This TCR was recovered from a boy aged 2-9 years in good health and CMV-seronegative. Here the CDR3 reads CASSEPTGNKDTIYF. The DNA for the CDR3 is TGTGCCAGCAGTGAACCGACAGGGAATAAAGACACCATATATTTT.